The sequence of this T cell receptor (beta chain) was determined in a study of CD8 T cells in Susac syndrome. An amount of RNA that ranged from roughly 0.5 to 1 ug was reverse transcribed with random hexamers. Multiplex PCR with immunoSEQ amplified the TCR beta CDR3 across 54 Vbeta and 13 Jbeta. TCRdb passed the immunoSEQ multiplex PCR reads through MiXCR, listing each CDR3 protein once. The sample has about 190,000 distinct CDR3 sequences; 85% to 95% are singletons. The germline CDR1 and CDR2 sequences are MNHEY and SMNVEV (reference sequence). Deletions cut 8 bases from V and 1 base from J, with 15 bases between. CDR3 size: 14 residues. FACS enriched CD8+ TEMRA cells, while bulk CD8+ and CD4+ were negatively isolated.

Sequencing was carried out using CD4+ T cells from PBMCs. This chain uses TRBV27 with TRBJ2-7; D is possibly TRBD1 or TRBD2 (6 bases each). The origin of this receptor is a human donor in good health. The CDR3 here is CASPLGGLSYEQYV. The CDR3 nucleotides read TGTGCCAGCCCCTTAGGGGGGCTGTCCTACGAGCAGTACGTC.